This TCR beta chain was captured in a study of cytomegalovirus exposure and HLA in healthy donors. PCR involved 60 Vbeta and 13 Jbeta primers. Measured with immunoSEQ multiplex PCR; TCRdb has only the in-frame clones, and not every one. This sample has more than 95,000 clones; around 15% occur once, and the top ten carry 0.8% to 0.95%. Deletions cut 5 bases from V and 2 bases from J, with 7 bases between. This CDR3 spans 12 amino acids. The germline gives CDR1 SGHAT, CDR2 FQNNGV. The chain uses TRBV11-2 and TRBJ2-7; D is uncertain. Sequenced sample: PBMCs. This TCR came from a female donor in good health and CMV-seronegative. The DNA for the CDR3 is TGTGCCAGCAGCCAGGTAGCCTACGAGCAGTACTTC. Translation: CASSQVAYEQYF.